A single sample gave rise to the 8 T cell receptor beta chains below, sequenced in a study of Graves' ophthalmopathy and Graves' hyperthyroidism. Amplification from RNA transcripts yielded the TCR beta CDR3 regions. The first-round RT-PCR employed HTBI primers together with the Qiagen OneStep RT-PCR kit. A multiplex PCR was then performed as the second round. TCRdb redid the calling of the multiplex PCR reads with MiXCR, one entry per CDR3 protein. The table lists about 600,000 distinct CDR3 sequences, under 45% of them singletons. The sequencing input was peripheral blood or thyroid tissue (not recorded which). These receptors all stem from an adult man with Graves' hyperthyroidism.

The chain employs TRBV7-2 and TRBJ2-7; 7 positions match TRBD2. The V gene's germline CDR1 is SGHTA and CDR2 FQGNSA. This CDR3 contains 16 residues. The V segment lost 5 bases and the J segment 4 bases; nucleotides outside the gene matches: 14. The CDR3 DNA follows: TGTGCCAGCAGCCGAGCTAGCGGCGAGACCCAGTACGAGCAGTACTTC. Its protein product is CASSRASGETQYEQYF.

This clonotype came up once. The chain links TRBV20-1 to TRBJ1-2, with D hard to call. From germline, CDR1 is DFQATT and CDR2 SNEGSKA (reference sequence). This CDR3 is 15 amino acids long. With 1 base removed from V and 5 bases from J, the gap between germline ends came to 17 bases. The chain's CDR3 is CSARGPGRDNYGYTF. The CDR3 DNA reads TGCAGTGCTAGAGGCCCGGGCCGCGATAATTATGGCTACACCTTC.

V and J are TRBV9 and TRBJ2-2, with D maybe TRBD2 (6 bases). V lost 2 bases, J lost 1 base, and 9 bases lay in between. The CDR3 is 15 residues long. Germline CDR1 reads SGDLS; CDR2 reads YYNGEE. CDR3 sequence (DNA): TGTGCCAGCAGCGTGGTTAGCGGGAACACCGGGGAGCTGTTTTTT. Its protein product is CASSVVSGNTGELFF.

This clonotype has at least ten counts. The chain recombines TRBV27 with TRBJ2-7; D possibly corresponds to TRBD1 (5 bases). Trimming cost V 5 bases and J 7 bases, with 12 bases left between them. Germline CDR1 reads MNHEY; CDR2 reads SMNVEV (reference sequence). This CDR3 is 12 amino acids long. CDR3 residues: CASSPTRGEQYF. CDR3 nucleotides: TGTGCCAGCAGTCCCACAAGGGGAGAGCAGTACTTC.

There are many counts of this clonotype. CDR3 sequence reads: CASSEQAVGTEAFF. CDR3 nucleotides: TGTGCCAGCAGTGAACAGGCGGTGGGCACTGAAGCTTTCTTT. The chain employs TRBV9 and TRBJ1-1; possible D gene TRBD1, 5 bases. The CDR3 sequence is 14 residues long. Per the germline V gene, CDR1 is SGDLS and CDR2 is YYNGEE. V lost 5 bases and J lost 4, with 15 bases in between.

This clonotype has only a few counts. The chain carries TRBV19 and TRBJ2-2; TRBD2 matches at 11 bases. Trimming took 6 bases from V and 6 from J; bases not matched to a gene: 18. This CDR3 contains 19 residues. Germline CDR1 is LNHDA and CDR2 is SQIVND (reference sequence). The CDR3 sequence: CASRGGSFASGRLPGELFF. CDR3 sequence (DNA): TGTGCCAGTAGGGGGGGATCGTTCGCTAGCGGGAGGCTCCCCGGGGAGCTGTTTTTT.

The rearrangement joins TRBV5-1 to TRBJ2-3; TRBD1 matches 7 bases. V lost 0 bases, J lost 1 base, and 2 bases stayed unmatched. Germline CDR1 SGHRS, CDR2 YFSETQ. CDR3 length equals 15 residues. The CDR3 loop is CASSLDGTGTDTQYF. The CDR3 coding sequence is TGCGCCAGCAGCTTGGATGGGACAGGCACAGATACGCAGTATTTT.

This clonotype was counted ten times or more. The chain combines TRBV13 with TRBJ2-5, with 10 bases that match TRBD2. Germline trimming cut 5 bases from V and 0 bases from J; bases unmatched to any gene: 6. Per germline, CDR1 PRHDT and CDR2 FYEKMQ (reference sequence). The CDR3 loop spans 16 amino acids. For the CDR3, the DNA is TGTGCCAGCAGCAAGTTAGCGGGGGGTTACCAAGAGACCCAGTACTTC. It encodes CASSKLAGGYQETQYF.